A selection of T cell receptor beta chains follows, all from one sample in a study of CD4 T cells in relation to SARS-CoV-2 and coronaviruses. Data came from immunoSEQ multiplex PCR; TCRdb stores just in-frame clones and leaves some out. The sample lists around 31,000 clones, less than 80% occurring once. Antigens for these TCRs are unknown. What was sequenced was CD4+ T cells from PBMCs, cultured in vitro. The receptors were gathered from a human donor in good health. CDR3s leave out the opening cysteine and the closing phenylalanine or tryptophan. D genes are given only for firm matches.

D gene: TRBD1
V gene: TRBV7-9
CDR3 protein: ASSLGLDRGIQPQH

D gene: TRBD1
V gene: TRBV5-6
CDR3 protein: ASSLARTGGSGSNQPQH

D gene: TRBD1
V gene: TRBV19
CDR3 protein: ASSTGTGAQGTGELF

D gene: TRBD1
V gene: TRBV3-1/TRBV3-2
CDR3 protein: ASSLPGQRY

D gene: .
V gene: TRBV5-4
CDR3 protein: ASSLDGAFVLNEQF

D gene: .
V gene: TRBV9
CDR3 protein: ASSFAPASSGNTIY

D gene: .
V gene: TRBV5-8
CDR3 protein: ASSPGGVWEKLF

D gene: .
V gene: TRBV3-1/TRBV3-2
CDR3 protein: ASSLGQPPSSYNEQF

D gene: .
V gene: TRBV7-2
CDR3 protein: ASSARTGGRGNTIY

D gene: .
V gene: TRBV2
CDR3 protein: ASSDGGYEQF

D gene: TRBD1
V gene: TRBV7-6
CDR3 protein: ASSLVYRQGFEKLF

D gene: TRBD1
V gene: TRBV4-1
CDR3 protein: ASSQEGDSLNEQF

D gene: TRBD2
V gene: TRBV6-5
CDR3 protein: ASSIAGPTGELF

D gene: .
V gene: TRBV29-1
CDR3 protein: SVEGWGTGRASYEQY

D gene: TRBD1
V gene: TRBV5-1
CDR3 protein: ASSLGQGAGTEAF

D gene: .
V gene: TRBV6-1
CDR3 protein: ASSEAQRVYGYT

D gene: .
V gene: TRBV7-9
CDR3 protein: ASSSRQKDRTLSSYEQY

D gene: .
V gene: TRBV2
CDR3 protein: ASILDSFLNSPLH